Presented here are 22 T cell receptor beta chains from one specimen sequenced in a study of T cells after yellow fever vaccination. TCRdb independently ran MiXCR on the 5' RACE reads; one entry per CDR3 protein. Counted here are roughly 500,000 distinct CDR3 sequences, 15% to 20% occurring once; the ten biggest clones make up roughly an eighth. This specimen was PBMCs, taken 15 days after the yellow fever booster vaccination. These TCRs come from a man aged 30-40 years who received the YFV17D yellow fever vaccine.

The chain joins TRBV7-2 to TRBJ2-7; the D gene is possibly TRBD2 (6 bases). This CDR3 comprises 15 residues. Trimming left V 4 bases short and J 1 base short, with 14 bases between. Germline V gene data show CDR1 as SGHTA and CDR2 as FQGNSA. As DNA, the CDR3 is TGTGCCAGCAGCTGGTCCGGGACTCCGTCCTACGAGCAGTACTTC. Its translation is CASSWSGTPSYEQYF.

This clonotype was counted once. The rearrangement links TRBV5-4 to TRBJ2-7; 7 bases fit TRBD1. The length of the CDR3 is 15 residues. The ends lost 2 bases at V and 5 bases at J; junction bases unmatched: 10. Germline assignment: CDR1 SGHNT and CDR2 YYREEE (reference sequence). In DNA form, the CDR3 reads TGTGCCAGCAGCTTATACAGGGGACCCCGGGACGAGCAGTACTTC. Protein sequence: CASSLYRGPRDEQYF.

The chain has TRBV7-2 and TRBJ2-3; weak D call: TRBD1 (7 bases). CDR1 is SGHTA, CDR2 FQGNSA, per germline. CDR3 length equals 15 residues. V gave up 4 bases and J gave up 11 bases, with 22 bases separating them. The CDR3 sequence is CASSSSTGAGGGQYF. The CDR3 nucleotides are TGTGCCAGCAGCTCCAGCACAGGGGCTGGGGGAGGGCAGTATTTT.

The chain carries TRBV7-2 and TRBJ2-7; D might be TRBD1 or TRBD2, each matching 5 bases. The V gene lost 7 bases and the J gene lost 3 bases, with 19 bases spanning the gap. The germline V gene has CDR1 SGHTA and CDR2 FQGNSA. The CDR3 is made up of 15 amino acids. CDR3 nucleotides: TGTGCCAGCACCTCTACCGGGACCCTAAACTACGAGCAGTACTTC. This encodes CASTSTGTLNYEQYF.

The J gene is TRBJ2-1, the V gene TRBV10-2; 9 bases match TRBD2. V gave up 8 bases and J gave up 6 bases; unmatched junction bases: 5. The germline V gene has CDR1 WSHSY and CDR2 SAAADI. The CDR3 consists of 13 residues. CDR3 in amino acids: CASAGLAFNEQFF. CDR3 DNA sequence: TGCGCCAGCGCTGGACTAGCGTTCAATGAGCAGTTCTTC.

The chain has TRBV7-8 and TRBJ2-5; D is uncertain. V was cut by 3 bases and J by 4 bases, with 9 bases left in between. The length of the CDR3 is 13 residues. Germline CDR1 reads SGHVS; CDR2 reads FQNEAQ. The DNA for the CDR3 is TGTGCCAGCAGCTTGGTCCCTCTAGAGACCCAGTACTTC. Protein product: CASSLVPLETQYF.

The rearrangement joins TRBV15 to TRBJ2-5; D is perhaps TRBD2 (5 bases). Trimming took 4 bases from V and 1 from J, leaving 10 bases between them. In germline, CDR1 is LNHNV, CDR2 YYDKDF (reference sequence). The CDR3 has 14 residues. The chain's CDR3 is CATSKDYFQETQYF. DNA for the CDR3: TGTGCCACCAGCAAAGACTACTTCCAAGAGACCCAGTACTTC. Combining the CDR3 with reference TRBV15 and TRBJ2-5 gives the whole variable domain DAMVIQNPRYQVTQFGKPVTLSCSQTLNHNVMYWYQQKSSQAPKLLFHYYDKDFNNEADTPDNFQSRRPNTSFCFLDIRSPGLGDTAMYLCATSKDYFQETQYFGPGTRLLVL.

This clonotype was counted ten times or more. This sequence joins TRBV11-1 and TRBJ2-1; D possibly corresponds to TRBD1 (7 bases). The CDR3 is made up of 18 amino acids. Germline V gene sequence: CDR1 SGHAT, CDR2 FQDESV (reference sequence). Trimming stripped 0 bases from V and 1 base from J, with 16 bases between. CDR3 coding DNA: TGTGCCAGCAGCTTAGCAAGGGAACAGGGGACTTCCTACAATGAGCAGTTCTTC. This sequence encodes CASSLAREQGTSYNEQFF.

The CDR3 nucleotides read TGCAGTGCGTCTGCAGACAATGAGCAGTTCTTC. Translating it yields CSASADNEQFF. The chain links TRBV20-1 to TRBJ2-1; D not resolved. CDR3 length equals 11 residues. V was shortened by 6 bases and J by 5 bases, with 8 bases between the two germline ends. Germline V gene data show CDR1 as DFQATT and CDR2 as SNEGSKA (reference sequence).

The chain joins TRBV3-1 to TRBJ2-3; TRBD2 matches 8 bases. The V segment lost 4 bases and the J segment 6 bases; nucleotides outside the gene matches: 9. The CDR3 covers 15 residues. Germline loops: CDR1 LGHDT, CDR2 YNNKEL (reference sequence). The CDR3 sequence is CASSPAGTRTDTQYF. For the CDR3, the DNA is TGTGCCAGCAGCCCAGCCGGGACTAGAACGGATACGCAGTATTTT.

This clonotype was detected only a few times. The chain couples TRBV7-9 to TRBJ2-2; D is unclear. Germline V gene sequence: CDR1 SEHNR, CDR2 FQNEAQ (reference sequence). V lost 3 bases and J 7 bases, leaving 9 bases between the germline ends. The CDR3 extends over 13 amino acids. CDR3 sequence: CASSFRTSGELFF. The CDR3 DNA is TGTGCCAGCAGCTTCCGGACGAGCGGGGAGCTGTTTTTT. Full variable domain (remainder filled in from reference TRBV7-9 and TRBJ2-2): DTGVSQNPRHKITKRGQNVTFRCDPISEHNRLYWYRQTLGQGPEFLTYFQNEAQLEKSRLLSDRFSAERPKGSFSTLEIQRTEQGDSAMYLCASSFRTSGELFFGEGSRLTVL.

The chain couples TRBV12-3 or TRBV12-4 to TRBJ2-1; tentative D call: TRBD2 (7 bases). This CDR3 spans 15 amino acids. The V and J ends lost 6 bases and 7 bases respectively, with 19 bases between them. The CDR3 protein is CASSSWGGQMNEQFF. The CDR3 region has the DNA TGTGCCAGCAGCTCTTGGGGGGGGCAAATGAATGAGCAGTTCTTC.

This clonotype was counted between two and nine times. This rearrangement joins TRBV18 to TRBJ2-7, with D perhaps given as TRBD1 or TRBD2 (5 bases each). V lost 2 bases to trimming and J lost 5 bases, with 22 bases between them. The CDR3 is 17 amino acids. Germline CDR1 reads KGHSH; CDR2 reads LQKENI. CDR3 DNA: TGTGCCAGCTCACCAATACCTGGGACCCGGGGTGGCAACGAGCAGTACTTC. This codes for CASSPIPGTRGGNEQYF. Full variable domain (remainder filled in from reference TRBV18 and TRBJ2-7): NAGVMQNPRHLVRRRGQEARLRCSPMKGHSHVYWYRQLPEEGLKFMVYLQKENIIDESGMPKERFSAEFPKEGPSILRIQQVVRGDSAAYFCASSPIPGTRGGNEQYFGPGTRLTVT.

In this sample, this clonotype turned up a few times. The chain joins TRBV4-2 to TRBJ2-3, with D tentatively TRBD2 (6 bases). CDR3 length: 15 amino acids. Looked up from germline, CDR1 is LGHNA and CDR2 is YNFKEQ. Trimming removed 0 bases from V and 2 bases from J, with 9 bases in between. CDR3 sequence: CASSQEGGHTDTQYF. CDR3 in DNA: TGTGCCAGCAGCCAAGAAGGAGGGCACACAGATACGCAGTATTTT.

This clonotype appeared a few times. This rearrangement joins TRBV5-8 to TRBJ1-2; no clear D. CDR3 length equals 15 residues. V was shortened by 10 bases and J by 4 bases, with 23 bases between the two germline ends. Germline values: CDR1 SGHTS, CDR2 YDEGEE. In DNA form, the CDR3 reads TGTGCCGGAATTTCCGCGAACAGCAAACTCTATGGCTACACCTTC. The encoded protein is CAGISANSKLYGYTF.

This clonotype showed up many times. Here the CDR3 DNA reads TGCGCCAGCAGCCAAGATCTTATAATAGGTAGCACAGATACGCAGTATTTT. This encodes CASSQDLIIGSTDTQYF. The V gene is TRBV4-3, the J gene TRBJ2-3; D is undetermined. In germline, CDR1 is LGHNA, CDR2 YSLEER. CDR3 length: 17 residues. V lost 0 bases, J lost 0 bases, and 13 bases lay in between.

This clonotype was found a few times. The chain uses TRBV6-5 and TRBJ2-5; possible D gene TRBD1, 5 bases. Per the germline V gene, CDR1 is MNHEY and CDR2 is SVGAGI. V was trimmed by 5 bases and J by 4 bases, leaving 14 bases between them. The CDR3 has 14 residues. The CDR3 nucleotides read TGTGCCAGCAGTAGGACGGCCCAGGGAGAGACCCAGTACTTC. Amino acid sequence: CASSRTAQGETQYF.

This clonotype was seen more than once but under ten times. CDR3 nucleotides: TGCAGTGCTAGAGTGTCGCGCTCCCTCGAGCAGTACTTC. Its protein is CSARVSRSLEQYF. The rearrangement joins TRBV20-1 to TRBJ2-7; no firm D call. The V end was cut by 1 base, the J end by 6 bases, with 13 bases between. The CDR3 length is 13 residues. Germline CDR1 DFQATT, CDR2 SNEGSKA (reference sequence).

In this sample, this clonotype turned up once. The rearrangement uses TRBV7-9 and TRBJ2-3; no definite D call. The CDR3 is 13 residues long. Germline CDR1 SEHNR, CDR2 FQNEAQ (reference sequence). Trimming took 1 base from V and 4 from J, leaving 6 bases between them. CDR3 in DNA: TGTGCCAGCAGCTTAGACGCCCCAGATACGCAGTATTTT. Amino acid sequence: CASSLDAPDTQYF. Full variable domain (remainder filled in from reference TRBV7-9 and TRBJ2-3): DTGVSQNPRHKITKRGQNVTFRCDPISEHNRLYWYRQTLGQGPEFLTYFQNEAQLEKSRLLSDRFSAERPKGSFSTLEIQRTEQGDSAMYLCASSLDAPDTQYFGPGTRLTVL.

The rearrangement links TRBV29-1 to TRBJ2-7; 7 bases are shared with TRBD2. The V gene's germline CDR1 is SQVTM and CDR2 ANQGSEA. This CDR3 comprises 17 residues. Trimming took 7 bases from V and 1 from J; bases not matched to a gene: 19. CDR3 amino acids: CSAPCLAHGRESYEQYF. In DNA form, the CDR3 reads TGCAGCGCCCCATGCCTCGCCCATGGGAGGGAGTCCTACGAGCAGTACTTC.

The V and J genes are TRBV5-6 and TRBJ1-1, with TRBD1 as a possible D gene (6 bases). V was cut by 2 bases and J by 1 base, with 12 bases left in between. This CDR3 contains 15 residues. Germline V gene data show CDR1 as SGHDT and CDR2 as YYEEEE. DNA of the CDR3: TGTGCCAGCAGCTTAACAGGGCGAGGGAACACTGAAGCTTTCTTT. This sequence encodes CASSLTGRGNTEAFF.

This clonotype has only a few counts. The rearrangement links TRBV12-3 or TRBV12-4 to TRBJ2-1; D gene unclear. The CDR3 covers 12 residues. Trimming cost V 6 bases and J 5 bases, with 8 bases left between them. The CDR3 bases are TGTGCCAGCAGCCAATGGGACAATGAGCAGTTCTTC. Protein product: CASSQWDNEQFF.